The present T cell receptor (beta chain) was sequenced within a study of CD8+ T cells in alopecia areata. Turning to the study itself: At a dose of 5 to 10 mg twice daily, oral tofacitinib was given to treated patients.

cDNA prepared by RNA extraction and subsequent reverse transcription served as the template for sequencing. Measured with immunoSEQ multiplex PCR; TCRdb has only the in-frame clones, and not every one. This table has approximately 150,000 clones, 40% to 50% appearing once. V was trimmed by 4 bases and J by 4 bases, leaving 13 bases between them. CDR3 length equals 14 residues. CDR1 and CDR2 (germline): SGHRS, YFSETQ. The receptor was derived from a human donor with alopecia areata. The chain has TRBV5-1 and TRBJ2-3; no definite D call. Specimen: CD4+ T cells sorted from blood. The CDR3 DNA is TGCGCCAGCAGCGATCTAGTGGCCTCAGATACGCAGTATTTT. Translation gives CASSDLVASDTQYF.